The rows below give T cell receptor beta chains drawn from one sample of a study of T cell responses to AZD1222 COVID-19 vaccine. Only in-frame clones appear in the TCRdb table, and some are missing; sequencing was by immunoSEQ multiplex PCR. The sample table sets out around 150,000 clones. Sequencing used peripheral blood. These receptors were collected from an adult in good health. Both conserved end residues are part of each CDR3.

TRBJ1-3 TRBV30 CAWSQAIPNTIYF
TRBJ1-2 TRBV11-1 CASSHPGGINGYTF
TRBJ1-2 TRBV3-1/TRBV3-2 CASSQGRNYGYTF
TRBJ2-2 TRBV7-9 CASSYWTGNTGELFF
TRBJ1-6 TRBV28 CASNPVNSPLHF
TRBJ1-2 TRBV6-5 CASTASGERHYGYTF
TRBJ1-2 TRBV4-1 CASSQGVTNYGYTF
TRBJ2-5 TRBV9 CASSPYGTGRETQYF
TRBJ2-2 TRBV2 CASSGGKNTGELFF
TRBJ1-2 TRBV18 CASSPPSDNYGYTF
TRBJ1-4 TRBV9 CASSARGDNEKLFF
TRBJ2-7 TRBV6-5 CASSYAQGPYEQYF
TRBJ2-2 TRBV29-1 CSVEGTGLAGELFF
TRBJ1-2 TRBV4-2 CASSPLTGGSYGYTF
TRBJ1-2 TRBV28 CASRGGLSGYTF
TRBJ1-5 TRBV2 CASSDDRGPLQPQHF
TRBJ1-6 TRBV11-2 CASTRDYYNSPLHF
TRBJ2-2 TRBV7-9 CASSLITGTDNTGELFF
TRBJ1-4 TRBV7-9 CASSKVATNEKLFF
TRBJ1-2 TRBV1 CTSSQTSSGGASGTYGYTF
TRBJ1-6 TRBV6-5 CASSYGTANSPLHF
TRBJ1-1 TRBV6-6 CASSYTRQGDTEAFF
TRBJ2-1 TRBV19 CASNPLSGVEKGSEQFF
TRBJ1-2 TRBV10-3 CAISEGAGKIYGYTF